This T cell receptor beta chain was profiled in a study of somatic mutations in cytotoxic T cells in rheumatoid arthritis. CDR3 length equals 16 residues. V was trimmed by 4 bases and J by 0 bases, leaving 12 bases between them. CDR1 and CDR2 from the germline V gene are SNHLY and FYNNEI. Authors' methods: Only a few patient CD8+ clones above 1% matched published virus-specific TCRB sequences. This table comes from immunoSEQ multiplex PCR, and its TCRdb copy is limited to in-frame clones, with some not included. V, J and clone size are those of that table, while D and trimming were read from the DNA. The profile shows under 4,500 clones, around 80% of them singletons.

This clonotype originated in an adult with rheumatoid arthritis. This chain links TRBV2 with TRBJ2-2; D is ambiguous. Sequencing used CD8+ T cells sorted from blood. DNA of the CDR3: TGTGCCAGCAGTGGACCGCTTTTAGCGAACACCGGGGAGCTGTTTTTT. It yields the protein CASSGPLLANTGELFF.